These 12 T cell receptor beta chains were sequenced from one sample in a study of T-cell reconstitution after alpha-beta-depleted transplantation in children (dated by TCRdb to 2016 to 2017). Receptors were amplified or captured by PCR. This sample was sequenced with an Illumina HiSeq 2500. TCR libraries were prepared with molecular barcoding, using unique molecular identifiers to normalize TCRbeta repertoire quantification. The public reads were run again by TCRdb, first through fastp at Q25 and then through MiXCR, and only productive beta chains were kept. Every distinct CDR3 protein forms one entry, paired with its most common genes and DNA. The sample table holds over 70,000 distinct CDR3 sequences, of which 7% to 10% were seen once. Together, the top ten hold approximately 7.2% of the sample. The sample in question was PBMCs from the stem cell graft donor, obtained from the stem cell graft. These receptors were collected from a human donor who donated a stem cell graft to a child with congenital amegakaryocytic thrombocytopenia.

This clonotype has a count of ten or more. This chain links TRBV7-9 with TRBJ2-5; D may be TRBD1 or TRBD2 (5 bases each). The V and J ends lost 3 bases and 5 bases respectively, with 19 bases between them. From germline, CDR1 is SEHNR and CDR2 FQNEAQ (reference sequence). CDR3 length equals 16 residues. CDR3 nucleotides: TGTGCCAGCAGCTTTGGGACCCATCAACGGCGGGAGACCCAGTACTTC. Protein product: CASSFGTHQRRETQYF.

This clonotype was counted at least ten times. The V gene is TRBV7-9, the J gene TRBJ1-2, with 7 bases aligning to TRBD1. The germline gives CDR1 SEHNR, CDR2 FQNEAQ (reference sequence). After removal of 5 bases from V and 6 bases from J, the junction contained 9 bases not matched to a gene. The length of the CDR3 is 14 residues. The CDR3 loop reads CASSLLTGTDGYTF. The CDR3 nucleotides are TGTGCCAGCAGCCTCTTGACAGGGACTGATGGCTACACCTTC.

The chain is built from TRBV7-8 and TRBJ2-5, with D maybe TRBD2 (6 bases). The V end was cut by 0 bases, the J end by 5 bases, with 16 bases between. Germline V lookup: CDR1 SGHVS, CDR2 FQNEAQ. This CDR3 comprises 16 residues. CDR3 sequence reads: CASSLAFELAEETQYF. The CDR3 coding sequence is TGTGCCAGCAGCTTAGCGTTTGAACTAGCTGAGGAGACCCAGTACTTC.

This clonotype was detected a few times. This chain connects TRBV12-3 or TRBV12-4 to TRBJ2-3; the D is unclear. Trimming shortened V by 4 bases and J by 3 bases, and 14 bases separated the two germline ends. The CDR3 is made up of 15 amino acids. The CDR3 loop is CASSSNPSGTDTQYF. The CDR3 coding sequence is TGTGCCAGCAGTTCCAACCCAAGTGGAACAGATACGCAGTATTTT.

The table lists this clonotype with many counts. The chain has TRBV4-2 and TRBJ2-5, with D unclear. The CDR3 loop spans 13 amino acids. Trimming removed 3 bases at V and 3 bases at J, with 8 bases between. Germline V lookup: CDR1 LGHNA, CDR2 YNFKEQ. CDR3 amino acids: CASSHLREETQYF. CDR3 in DNA: TGTGCCAGCAGCCATCTTAGGGAAGAGACCCAGTACTTC.

In its sample, this clonotype was seen a few times. The chain has TRBV9 and TRBJ1-3; D is unclear. CDR1 and CDR2 (germline): SGDLS, YYNGEE. The CDR3 is 15 amino acids. The V and J ends lost 2 bases and 1 base respectively, with 10 bases between them. Here the CDR3 DNA reads TGTGCCAGCAGCGTCGGAGGAGGGTCTGGAAACACCATATATTTT. Its protein product is CASSVGGGSGNTIYF.

This clonotype came up many times. The chain is built from TRBV27 and TRBJ1-2; the D gene is possibly TRBD1 (5 bases). V was cut by 5 bases and J by 3 bases, with 19 bases left in between. The CDR3 sequence is 16 residues long. The V gene's germline CDR1 is MNHEY and CDR2 SMNVEV (reference sequence). CDR3 sequence: CASSLTPGLRDYGYTF. CDR3 sequence (DNA): TGTGCCAGCAGTCTAACTCCGGGACTACGGGACTATGGCTACACCTTC.

This clonotype was detected many times. The CDR3 loop reads CASSQTPREQYF. The CDR3 bases are TGTGCCAGCAGCCAGACCCCTAGGGAGCAGTACTTC. The chain recombines TRBV28 with TRBJ2-7; the D is unclear. V was shortened by 6 bases and J by 7 bases, with 13 bases between the two germline ends. CDR1 is MDHEN, CDR2 SYDVKM, per germline. The CDR3 covers 12 residues.

Ten or more counts support this clonotype. V usage is TRBV5-1 and J usage is TRBJ2-5; D gene uncertain. The V end was cut by 4 bases, the J end by 2 bases, with 18 bases between. Germline V lookup: CDR1 SGHRS, CDR2 YFSETQ. CDR3 length equals 16 residues. The CDR3 spells CASSPDPSRIQETQYF. For the CDR3, the DNA is TGCGCCAGCAGCCCGGACCCATCTAGGATACAAGAGACCCAGTACTTC.

This clonotype came up a few times. This sequence joins TRBV2 and TRBJ2-5; TRBD2 matches at 9 bases. V gave up 4 bases and J gave up 5 bases; unmatched junction bases: 8. CDR1 and CDR2 (germline): SNHLY, FYNNEI. The CDR3 totals 15 residues. CDR3 in amino acids: CASSAWTSALETQYF. The CDR3 DNA is TGTGCCAGCAGTGCCTGGACTAGCGCGTTGGAGACCCAGTACTTC.

This clonotype was recorded many times. The chain couples TRBV20-1 to TRBJ2-3; no clear D gene. The CDR3 contains 14 residues. Trimming pared 8 bases from V and 0 bases from J, leaving 15 bases between. Germline V CDR1 and CDR2: DFQATT, SNEGSKA (reference sequence). The DNA of the CDR3 is TGCAGTCCCCAGACACCTACTAGCACAGATACGCAGTATTTT. Protein sequence: CSPQTPTSTDTQYF.

This clonotype was counted only a few times. This rearrangement joins TRBV12-3 or TRBV12-4 to TRBJ2-1; no firm D call. V was clipped by 7 bases and J by 9 bases, with 16 bases between them. The CDR3 has 13 amino acids. For the CDR3, the DNA is TGTGCCAGCAAACCTTCTCGTCCCGGTGAGCAGTTCTTC. The encoded protein is CASKPSRPGEQFF.